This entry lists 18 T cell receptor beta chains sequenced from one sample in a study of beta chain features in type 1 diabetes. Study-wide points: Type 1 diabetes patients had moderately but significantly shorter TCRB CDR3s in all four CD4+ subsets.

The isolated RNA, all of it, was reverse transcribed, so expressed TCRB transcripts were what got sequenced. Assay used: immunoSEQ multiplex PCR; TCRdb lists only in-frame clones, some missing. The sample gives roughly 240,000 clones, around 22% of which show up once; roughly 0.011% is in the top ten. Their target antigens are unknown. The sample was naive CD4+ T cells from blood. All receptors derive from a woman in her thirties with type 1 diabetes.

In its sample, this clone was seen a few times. CDR3 region: CASSGEGDEQYF. CDR3 coding DNA: TGCGCCAGCAGCGGGGAGGGCGACGAGCAGTACTTC. The rearrangement links TRBV5-1 to TRBJ2-7, with 7 bases matching TRBD2. Trimming removed 4 bases from V and 5 bases from J; junction bases left unmatched: 3. Looked up from germline, CDR1 is SGHRS and CDR2 is YFSETQ. This CDR3 contains 12 residues.

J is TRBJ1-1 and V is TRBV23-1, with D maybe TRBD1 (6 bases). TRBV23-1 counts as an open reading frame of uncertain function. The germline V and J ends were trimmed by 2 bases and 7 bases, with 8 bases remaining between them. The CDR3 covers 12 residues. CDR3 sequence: CASSQRDIEAFF. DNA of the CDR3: TGCGCCAGCAGTCAACGGGACATTGAAGCTTTCTTT.

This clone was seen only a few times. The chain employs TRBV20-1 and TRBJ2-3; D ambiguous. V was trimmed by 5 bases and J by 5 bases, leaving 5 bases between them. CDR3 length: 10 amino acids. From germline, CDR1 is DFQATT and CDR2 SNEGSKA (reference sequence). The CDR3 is CSAFLDTQYF. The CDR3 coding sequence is TGCAGTGCTTTTCTAGATACGCAGTATTTT.

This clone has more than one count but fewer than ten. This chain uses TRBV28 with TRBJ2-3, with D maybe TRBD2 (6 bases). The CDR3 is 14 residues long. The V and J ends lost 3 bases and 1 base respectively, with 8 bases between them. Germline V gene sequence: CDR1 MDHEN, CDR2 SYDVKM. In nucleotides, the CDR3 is TGTGCCAGCAGTTTTTCGGGGGGCACAGATACGCAGTATTTT. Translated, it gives CASSFSGGTDTQYF.

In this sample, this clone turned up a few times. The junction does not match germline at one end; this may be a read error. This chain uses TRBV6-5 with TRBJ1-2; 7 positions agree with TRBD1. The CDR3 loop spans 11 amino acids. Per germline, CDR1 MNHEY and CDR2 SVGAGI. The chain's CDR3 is CASSYSGGVHF. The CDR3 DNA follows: TGTGCCAGCAGTTACTCAGGGGGCGTACACTTC.

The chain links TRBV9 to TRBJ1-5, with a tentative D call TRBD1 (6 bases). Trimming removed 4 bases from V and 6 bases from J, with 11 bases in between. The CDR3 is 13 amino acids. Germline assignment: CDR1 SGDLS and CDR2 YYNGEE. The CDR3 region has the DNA TGTGCCAGCAGCCCCTCAGGGGTTCAGCCCCAGCATTTT. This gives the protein CASSPSGVQPQHF.

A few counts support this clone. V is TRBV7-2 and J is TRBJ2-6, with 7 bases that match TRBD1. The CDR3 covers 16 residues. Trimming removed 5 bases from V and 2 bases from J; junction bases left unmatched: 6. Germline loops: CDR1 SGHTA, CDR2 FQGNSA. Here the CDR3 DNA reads TGTGCCAGCAGCGCAACAGGGGAACCTGGGGCCAACGTCCTGACTTTC. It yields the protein CASSATGEPGANVLTF.

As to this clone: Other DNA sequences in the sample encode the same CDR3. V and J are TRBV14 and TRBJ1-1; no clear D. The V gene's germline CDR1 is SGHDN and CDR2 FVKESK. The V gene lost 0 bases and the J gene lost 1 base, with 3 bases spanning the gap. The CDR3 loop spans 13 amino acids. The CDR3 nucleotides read TGTGCCAGCAGCCAAGACAGGAACACTGAAGCTTTCTTT. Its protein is CASSQDRNTEAFF.

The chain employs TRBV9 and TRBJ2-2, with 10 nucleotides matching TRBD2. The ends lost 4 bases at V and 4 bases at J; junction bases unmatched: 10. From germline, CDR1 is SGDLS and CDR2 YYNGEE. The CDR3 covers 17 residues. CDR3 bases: TGTGCCAGCAGCCCCTCTAGCGGGAGTGTTAGCACCGGGGAGCTGTTTTTT. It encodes CASSPSSGSVSTGELFF.

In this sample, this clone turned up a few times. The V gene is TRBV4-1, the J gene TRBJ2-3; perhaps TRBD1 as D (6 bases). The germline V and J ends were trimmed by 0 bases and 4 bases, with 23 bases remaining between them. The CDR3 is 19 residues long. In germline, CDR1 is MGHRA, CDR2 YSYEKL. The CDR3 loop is CASSQDQGRSMGAPDTQYF. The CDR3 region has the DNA TGCGCCAGCAGCCAAGATCAGGGACGCTCGATGGGGGCTCCAGATACGCAGTATTTT.

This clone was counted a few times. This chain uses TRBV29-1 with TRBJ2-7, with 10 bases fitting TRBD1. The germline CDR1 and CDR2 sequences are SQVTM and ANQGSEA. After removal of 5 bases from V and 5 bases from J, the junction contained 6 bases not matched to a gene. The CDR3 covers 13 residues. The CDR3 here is CSVRTGGKNEQYF. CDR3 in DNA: TGCAGCGTTAGGACAGGGGGTAAAAACGAGCAGTACTTC.

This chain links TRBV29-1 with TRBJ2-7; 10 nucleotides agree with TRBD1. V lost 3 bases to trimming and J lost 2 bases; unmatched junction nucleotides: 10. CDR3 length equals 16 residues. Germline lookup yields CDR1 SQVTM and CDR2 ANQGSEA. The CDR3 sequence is CSVEGRRDRGPYEQYF. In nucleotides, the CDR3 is TGCAGCGTTGAGGGGCGCCGGGACAGGGGACCCTACGAGCAGTACTTC.

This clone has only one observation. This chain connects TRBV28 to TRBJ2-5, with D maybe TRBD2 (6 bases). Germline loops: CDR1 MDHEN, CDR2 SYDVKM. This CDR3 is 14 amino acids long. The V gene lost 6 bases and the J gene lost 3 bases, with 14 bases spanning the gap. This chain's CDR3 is CASSPGGTEETQYF. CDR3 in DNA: TGTGCCAGCAGCCCTGGGGGGACGGAAGAGACCCAGTACTTC.

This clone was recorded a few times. CDR3 in amino acids: CASSQGQRYEQYF. CDR3 in DNA: TGTGCCAGCTCGCAGGGACAGAGATACGAGCAGTACTTC. V usage is TRBV18 and J usage is TRBJ2-7, with 7 positions matching TRBD1. Germline-derived CDR1 and CDR2 are KGHSH and LQKENI. The CDR3 spans 13 residues. V lost 6 bases and J lost 4; bases outside the gene matches: 6. The entire variable domain, with the rest obtained from reference TRBV18 and TRBJ2-7, is as follows: NAGVMQNPRHLVRRRGQEARLRCSPMKGHSHVYWYRQLPEEGLKFMVYLQKENIIDESGMPKERFSAEFPKEGPSILRIQQVVRGDSAAYFCASSQGQRYEQYFGPGTRLTVT.

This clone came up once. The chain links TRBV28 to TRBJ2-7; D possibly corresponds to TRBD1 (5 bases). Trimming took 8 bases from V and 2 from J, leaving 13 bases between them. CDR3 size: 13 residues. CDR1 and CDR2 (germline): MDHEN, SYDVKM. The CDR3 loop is CASRGHLPYEQYF. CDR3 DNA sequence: TGTGCCAGCCGAGGACATCTCCCCTACGAGCAGTACTTC.

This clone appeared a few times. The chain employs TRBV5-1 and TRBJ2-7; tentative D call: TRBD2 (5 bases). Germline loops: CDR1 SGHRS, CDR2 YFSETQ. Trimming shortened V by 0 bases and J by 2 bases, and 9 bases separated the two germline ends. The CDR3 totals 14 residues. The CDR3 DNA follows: TGCGCCAGCAGCTTGGCCTTGACTACCTACGAGCAGTACTTC. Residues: CASSLALTTYEQYF.

CDR3 in amino acids: CATSREATQYF. The DNA of the CDR3 is TGTGCCACCAGCAGAGAGGCGACCCAGTACTTC. The rearrangement uses TRBV15 and TRBJ2-5; D not certain. This CDR3 has 11 residues. Trimming removed 0 bases at V and 7 bases at J, with 3 bases between. Germline CDR1 reads LNHNV; CDR2 reads YYDKDF (reference sequence). Supplemented by reference TRBV15 and TRBJ2-5, the full variable domain reads DAMVIQNPRYQVTQFGKPVTLSCSQTLNHNVMYWYQQKSSQAPKLLFHYYDKDFNNEADTPDNFQSRRPNTSFCFLDIRSPGLGDTAMYLCATSREATQYFGPGTRLLVL.

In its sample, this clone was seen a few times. The CDR3 loop is CASSPMGQGNRDTEAFF. CDR3 coding DNA: TGTGCCAGCTCACCAATGGGACAGGGTAATCGGGACACTGAAGCTTTCTTT. The chain employs TRBV18 and TRBJ1-1, with 9 bases identical to TRBD1. Trimming took 2 bases from V and 3 from J; bases not matched to a gene: 10. From germline, CDR1 is KGHSH and CDR2 LQKENI. There are 17 residues in the CDR3. The complete variable domain, with remaining parts taken from reference TRBV18 and TRBJ1-1, reads NAGVMQNPRHLVRRRGQEARLRCSPMKGHSHVYWYRQLPEEGLKFMVYLQKENIIDESGMPKERFSAEFPKEGPSILRIQQVVRGDSAAYFCASSPMGQGNRDTEAFFGQGTRLTVV.